The TCR beta chain described here comes from a study of blood T cell repertoires in COVID-19. Study summary: Nucleic acid was either cDNA or gDNA, and it came from T cells, B-cell-depleted T cells, or PBMCs.

In the original processing: Researchers report that nucleated cell counts were estimated from reference gene primer amplification. Method: immunoSEQ multiplex PCR; TCRdb's copy keeps in-frame clones and lacks some. That table furnishes V, J and clone size, whereas the DNA furnished D and trimming. The sample holds approximately 110,000 clones, 80% seen once. Germline values: CDR1 KGHSH, CDR2 LQKENI. With 3 bases removed from V and 4 bases from J, the gap between germline ends came to 24 bases. This CDR3 region has 19 residues. Material: peripheral blood. The TCR originated in a human donor in a cohort sampled during active or convalescent COVID-19. The chain uses TRBV18 and TRBJ2-2, with a weak D call TRBD2 (7 bases). Written as DNA, the CDR3 is TGTGCCAGCTCACCGTTCCGGCTAGCGGAGAGCAGGGGCACCGGGGAGCTGTTTTTT. Translated: CASSPFRLAESRGTGELFF.